This TCR beta chain was retrieved from a study of T cell clonality in common variable immunodeficiency (dated by TCRdb to about 2015). CVID samples and control samples contributed equivalent amounts of genomic DNA as sequencing input. For every sample, a 60 bp segment covering the rearranged TCRbeta CDR3 region was amplified and then sequenced. TCRbeta amplification used the immunoSEQ assay, a bias-corrected multiplex PCR with high-throughput sequencing. On the study's bioinformatics: Each unique nucleotide sequence was treated as a clone and annotated with V, D and J genes, copy number and frequency. Sequences were labeled productive if in frame, and non-productive if out of frame or containing stop codons. As previously described, clonality was calculated on the basis of Shannon's entropy. The predicted amino acid sequences of productive clones were used to derive the mean CDR3 Kyte-Doolittle hydropathy. Scaled V gene usage was hierarchically clustered using Manhattan distance and complete linkage with the R hclust function. Clone sharing by CDR3 amino acid sequence was assessed by resampling 12 repertoires per group over 100 rounds. The repertoires were searched for about 70 published EBV-specific and 245 published CMV-specific TCRbeta sequences. Two CVID samples yielding fewer than 10,000 sequences were excluded from analysis, leaving 42 CVID repertoires. TCRdb mirrors the immuneACCESS table, restricted to in-frame sequences. Some clones are absent from its copies; in checked studies, under half trace to an unresolved V gene, and the reason for the others is unknown. V and J calls plus clone size are reproduced from that table; the DNA served to infer D and trimming. This sample shows over 15,000 clones, and none of them turns up only once. Around 15% of the sample is taken by the ten largest.

Diagnosis of CVID followed standard criteria, namely serum IgG, IgA and/or IgM below the normal range together with specific antibody deficiency. The CVID group comprised around 44 subjects, approximately 15 female and roughly 29 male, aged roughly 8 to 70 years with a mean age of roughly 44. Predominantly Caucasian heritage was noted among both the CVID patients and the healthy controls. Replacement immunoglobulin therapy had been administered to all CVID subjects for at least one year at the time of study participation. No CVID subject was ill or taking immunomodulatory or immunosuppressive medication when blood was collected. Heparinized peripheral whole blood samples of roughly 5 to 9 ml were obtained from each donor. Genomic DNA from adults with common variable immune deficiency (CVID) and from healthy adult controls was used to sequence TCRbeta CDR3 repertoires. To isolate peripheral blood mononuclear cells, diluted blood was subjected to density centrifugation over Hypaque 1077 or Ficoll-Paque. Genomic DNA was extracted from unsorted mononuclear cells by Qiagen column purification or by a centrifugation-based method.

The germline V gene (reference sequence) supplies CDR1 SEHNR and CDR2 FQNEAQ. Counted from cysteine to phenylalanine, this CDR3 has 14 amino acids. Only the CDR3 bases that were read are kept: 33 of them, in frame from base 1. Trimming at the junction amounts to 0 bases on V and 1 base on J, and the germline ends lie 6 bases apart. On this clone itself: Its antigen has not been determined. The read ends 3 residues early relative to the CDR3; the germline J gene fills the gap.

Broad study findings and their caveats: Increased TCRbeta clonality was found in CVID subjects compared with healthy controls (t-test p = 0.018), with the increase being most characteristic of about a third of subjects. Healthy controls shared more TCRbeta clones with each other than CVID subjects shared among themselves (p < 0.0001). The authors noted that sequencing repertoires of T cell subpopulations would be needed to clarify what caused the increased clonality in CVID. Patient heterogeneity within the CVID cohort put limits on correlating repertoire features with clinical complications. Despite equal DNA input, controls averaged approximately 74,000 unique sequences per sample versus around 30,000 in CVID samples. Reportedly, TCRbeta sequences from CVID had fewer deletions and N-nucleotide insertions, and highly modified clones with 13 or more V deletions were absent from CVID.

The sequence joins TRBV7-9 to TRBJ2-5, with the D segment identity uncertain. What was sequenced was peripheral blood mononuclear cells. This receptor was obtained from a human donor with common variable immunodeficiency. The CDR3 reads as follows: CASSLAGFQETQYF. CDR3 DNA, as far as it was read: TGTGCCAGCAGCTTAGCAGGGTTCCAAGAGACC.